The 4 T cell receptor beta chains given below trace back to one sample, sequenced in a study of shared clonotypes between healthy human individuals. Repertoires were generated with immunoSEQ multiplex PCR, while TCRdb's copy carries only in-frame clones and drops some. The sample yields about 680,000 clones, roughly 72% seen once. Material: memory CD4+ T cells sorted from blood. The subset denotes: CD45RA-negative fraction. These receptors originate from a woman younger than 45 in good health.

This clone was counted many times. The rearrangement links TRBV27 to TRBJ2-2, with 14 bases identical to TRBD2. This CDR3 is built from 15 residues. Losses at the gene ends were 6 bases for V and 7 bases for J; bases not matched to a gene: 4. The germline gives CDR1 MNHEY, CDR2 SMNVEV (reference sequence). CDR3 in amino acids: CASSAGLAGVGELFF. The CDR3 DNA follows: TGTGCCAGCAGCGCGGGACTAGCGGGAGTCGGGGAGCTGTTTTTT.

V usage is TRBV9 and J usage is TRBJ2-5; possible D gene TRBD1, 6 bases. Between the trimmed V and J ends, which lost 0 bases and 3 bases, there was a span of 15 bases. Germline values: CDR1 SGDLS, CDR2 YYNGEE. CDR3 size: 16 residues. The CDR3 DNA reads TGTGCCAGCAGCGTAGGATGGACAGATGAGGAAGAGACCCAGTACTTC. Residues: CASSVGWTDEEETQYF.

V gene TRBV5-4 combines with J gene TRBJ2-7; 7 nucleotides align to TRBD1. CDR3 length equals 13 residues. The germline gives CDR1 SGHNT, CDR2 YYREEE (reference sequence). The ends lost 4 bases at V and 5 bases at J; junction bases unmatched: 6. The CDR3 region is CASSLDRNNEQYF. CDR3 coding DNA: TGTGCCAGCAGCCTGGACAGGAATAACGAGCAGTACTTC.

The chain has TRBV28 and TRBJ1-2; 7 bases map to TRBD1. The CDR3 has 15 residues. The V gene end was trimmed by 2 bases and the J gene end by 2 bases; junction bases not matched to a gene: 5. Per the germline V gene, CDR1 is MDHEN and CDR2 is SYDVKM. The DNA for the CDR3 is TGTGCCAGCAGTTTAGGGGACAGCCTAAACTATGGCTACACCTTC. It specifies CASSLGDSLNYGYTF.